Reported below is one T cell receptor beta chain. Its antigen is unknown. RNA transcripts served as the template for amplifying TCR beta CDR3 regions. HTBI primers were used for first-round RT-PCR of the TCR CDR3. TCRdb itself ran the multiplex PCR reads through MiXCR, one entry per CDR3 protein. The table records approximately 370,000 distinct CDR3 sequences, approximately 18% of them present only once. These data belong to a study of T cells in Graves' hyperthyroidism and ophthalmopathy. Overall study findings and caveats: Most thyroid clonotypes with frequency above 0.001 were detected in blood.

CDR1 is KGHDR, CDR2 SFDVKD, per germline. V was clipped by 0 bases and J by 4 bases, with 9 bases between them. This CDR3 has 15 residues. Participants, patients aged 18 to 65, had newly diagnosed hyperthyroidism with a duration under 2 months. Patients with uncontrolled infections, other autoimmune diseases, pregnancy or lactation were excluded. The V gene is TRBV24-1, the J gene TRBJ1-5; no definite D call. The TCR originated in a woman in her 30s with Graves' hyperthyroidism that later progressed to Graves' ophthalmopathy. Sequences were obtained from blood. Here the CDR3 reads CATSDLPGDNQPQHF. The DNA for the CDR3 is TGTGCCACCAGTGATTTGCCTGGGGATAATCAGCCCCAGCATTTT.